The 21 T cell receptor beta chains given below trace back to one sample, sequenced in a study of OX40 agonist ivuxolimab in advanced cancers. The protocol was immunoSEQ multiplex PCR, while the TCRdb copy is restricted to in-frame clones and leaves out a portion. The sample consists of approximately 17,000 clones, 70% to 80% of them appearing once. This sample comprised CD4+ or CD8+ T cells sorted from blood, obtained in a trial of the OX40 agonist ivuxolimab. These receptors all come from an adult with an advanced solid tumor such as melanoma, head and neck, liver or kidney cancer.

This sequence joins TRBV10-3 and TRBJ2-7, with 7 bases aligning to TRBD1. The CDR3 has 13 amino acids. Trimming at V came to 10 bases and at J to 5 bases, leaving 11 bases not matched to a gene. Germline CDR1 reads ENHRY; CDR2 reads SYGVKD. In DNA, the CDR3 is TGTGCCACGGGCTCAGGGGGAATCGACGAGCAGTACTTC. Its protein product is CATGSGGIDEQYF.

The chain couples TRBV27 to TRBJ2-7, with TRBD1 identical over 10 bases. CDR3 length: 16 amino acids. The germline V gene has CDR1 MNHEY and CDR2 SMNVEV (reference sequence). V dropped 0 bases and J dropped 3; count of bases not matched to a gene: 5. CDR3 DNA: TGTGCCAGCAGTTTATCGGTAGGGGACAGGGGCTACGAGCAGTACTTC. Translating gives CASSLSVGDRGYEQYF.

The V and J genes are TRBV13 and TRBJ2-1; 8 positions match TRBD2. Germline V gives CDR1 PRHDT, CDR2 FYEKMQ (reference sequence). CDR3 length: 15 amino acids. J lost 5 bases, V lost 3 bases, and 6 bases had no gene match. CDR3 loop: CASSLQTGGDNEQFF. As DNA, the CDR3 is TGTGCCAGCAGCTTGCAGACGGGAGGGGACAATGAGCAGTTCTTC.

CDR3 protein: CASSQEGRGTYEQYF. DNA for the CDR3: TGCGCCAGCAGCCAAGAAGGCAGGGGGACCTACGAGCAGTACTTC. The chain uses TRBV4-3 and TRBJ2-7, with 7 nucleotides matching TRBD1. Germline V gene lookup returns CDR1 LGHNA and CDR2 YSLEER. The length of the CDR3 is 15 residues. The J segment lost 2 bases and the V segment lost 0 bases, leaving 4 bases of the junction unmatched.

This sequence joins TRBV27 and TRBJ2-2; the D gene is possibly TRBD2 (6 bases). The CDR3 is made up of 12 amino acids. The ends were cut back, 8 bases at V and 5 bases at J, with 9 bases in the middle. Germline V gene sequence: CDR1 MNHEY, CDR2 SMNVEV (reference sequence). CDR3 region: CASGLLTGELFF. CDR3 DNA sequence: TGTGCCAGCGGACTACTTACCGGGGAGCTGTTTTTT.

The chain joins TRBV4-1 to TRBJ1-1, with D unresolved. Germline lookup yields CDR1 MGHRA and CDR2 YSYEKL. V gave up 4 bases and J gave up 4 bases, with 16 bases separating them. CDR3 length equals 15 residues. CDR3 residues: CASSPGAGGGTEAFF. In DNA form, the CDR3 reads TGCGCCAGCAGCCCCGGAGCAGGCGGAGGCACTGAAGCTTTCTTT.

The chain links TRBV11-2 to TRBJ2-7, with D possibly being TRBD1 (7 bases). CDR1 is SGHAT, CDR2 FQNNGV, per germline. The CDR3 contains 13 residues. The V end lost 5 bases, the J end lost 4 bases, and 12 bases lay between the germline ends. CDR3 sequence reads: CASSAGQTYEQYF. The CDR3 bases are TGTGCCAGCAGCGCGGGACAGACTTACGAGCAGTACTTC.

This clone was recorded once. The chain has TRBV7-2 and TRBJ2-7; D uncertain. The CDR3 is made up of 13 amino acids. Germline CDR1 reads SGHTA; CDR2 reads FQGNSA. Trimming pared 5 bases from V and 4 bases from J, leaving 12 bases between. This CDR3 is CASSPSGEYEQYF. The CDR3 DNA is TGTGCCAGCAGCCCCTCAGGTGAATACGAGCAGTACTTC.

The genes are TRBV4-1 and TRBJ1-2; 8 bases agree with TRBD1. This CDR3 region has 16 residues. V dropped 1 base and J dropped 5; count of bases not matched to a gene: 9. Germline assignment: CDR1 MGHRA and CDR2 YSYEKL. The CDR3 here is CASSQASGGAIYGYTF. The DNA for the CDR3 is TGCGCCAGCAGCCAAGCCTCAGGGGGCGCAATTTATGGCTACACCTTC.

The rearrangement links TRBV4-1 to TRBJ2-7; D is possibly TRBD1 or TRBD2 (5 bases each). The CDR3 is 13 residues long. Germline CDR1 MGHRA, CDR2 YSYEKL. Trimming shortened V by 4 bases and J by 0 bases, and 7 bases separated the two germline ends. The CDR3: CASSRGNSYEQYF. The CDR3 DNA follows: TGCGCCAGCAGCCGGGGGAACTCCTACGAGCAGTACTTC.

J is TRBJ1-1 and V is TRBV7-9; D ambiguous. V was cut by 1 base and J by 5 bases, with 14 bases left in between. This CDR3 contains 15 residues. From germline, CDR1 is SEHNR and CDR2 FQNEAQ (reference sequence). CDR3 amino acids: CASSLGRGSWTEAFF. DNA of the CDR3: TGTGCCAGCAGCTTAGGTAGAGGGTCCTGGACTGAAGCTTTCTTT.

The gene calls are TRBV5-4 and TRBJ2-7; a possible D gene is TRBD2 (5 bases). V was pared by 1 base and J by 3 bases, with 11 bases between. The CDR3 loop spans 14 amino acids. The V gene's germline CDR1 is SGHNT and CDR2 YYREEE (reference sequence). CDR3 bases: TGTGCCAGCAGCTTGAGGAGCGGAGTCTACGAGCAGTACTTC. Amino acids: CASSLRSGVYEQYF.

The chain is built from TRBV4-1 and TRBJ2-7; 10 positions match TRBD1. V trimming: 2 bases; J trimming: 3 bases; junction bases outside the gene matches: 10. This CDR3 comprises 17 residues. CDR1 is MGHRA and CDR2 is YSYEKL in the germline V gene. CDR3 region: CASSQLPRDRGYYEQYF. The CDR3 DNA follows: TGCGCCAGCAGCCAACTTCCCCGGGACAGGGGATACTACGAGCAGTACTTC.

This clone was recorded a few times. The rearrangement uses TRBV5-6 and TRBJ2-3, with D possibly being TRBD1 or TRBD2 (5 bases each). Trimming stripped 5 bases from V and 6 bases from J, with 19 bases between. Germline V lookup: CDR1 SGHDT, CDR2 YYEEEE. This CDR3 has 15 amino acids. CDR3 region: CASRILGEPSDTQYF. The DNA of the CDR3 is TGTGCCAGCAGGATCTTGGGGGAGCCATCCGATACGCAGTATTTT.

The rearrangement joins TRBV5-4 to TRBJ2-3; weak D call: TRBD2 (6 bases). V was pared by 0 bases and J by 0 bases, with 23 bases between. CDR1 is SGHNT, CDR2 YYREEE, per germline (reference sequence). This CDR3 is 20 amino acids long. The chain's CDR3 is CASSLAVLAQRGPSTDTQYF. As DNA, the CDR3 is TGTGCCAGCAGCTTGGCCGTACTAGCCCAAAGGGGTCCTAGCACAGATACGCAGTATTTT.

The table lists this clone with a few counts. V gene TRBV29-1 combines with J gene TRBJ2-1; TRBD2 aligns across 9 bases. Germline lookup yields CDR1 SQVTM and CDR2 ANQGSEA. The V segment lost 5 bases and the J segment 8 bases; nucleotides outside the gene matches: 16. This CDR3 has 16 residues. The chain's CDR3 is CSVPWVAGGPTDEQFF. CDR3 DNA: TGCAGCGTTCCCTGGGTGGCGGGAGGGCCTACGGATGAGCAGTTCTTC.

The V and J genes are TRBV7-2 and TRBJ1-2; D might be TRBD1 (5 bases). In germline, CDR1 is SGHTA, CDR2 FQGNSA. CDR3 length: 11 amino acids. Trimming shortened V by 4 bases and J by 10 bases, and 10 bases separated the two germline ends. Here the CDR3 DNA reads TGTGCCAGCAGCTCCTCAGGGTTCTACACCTTC. Translated, it gives CASSSSGFYTF. The full variable domain, with the rest looked up from reference TRBV7-2 and TRBJ1-2, is GAGVSQSPSNKVTEKGKDVELRCDPISGHTALYWYRQSLGQGLEFLIYFQGNSAPDKSGLPSDRFSAERTGGSVSTLTIQRTQQEDSAVYLCASSSSGFYTFGSGTRLTVV.

By frequency in the sample, this clone is medium-sized. The chain employs TRBV7-9 and TRBJ1-5; unclear D gene. The CDR3 extends over 14 amino acids. Trimming stripped 0 bases from V and 6 bases from J, with 9 bases between. CDR1 SEHNR and CDR2 FQNEAQ come from the germline V gene (reference sequence). The CDR3 spells CASSLATASQPQHF. The CDR3, as DNA: TGTGCCAGCAGCTTAGCGACGGCGAGTCAGCCCCAGCATTTT.

This clone was picked up one time. The chain joins TRBV10-3 to TRBJ2-1; possibly TRBD1 for D (6 bases). Germline V gene sequence: CDR1 ENHRY, CDR2 SYGVKD. Trimming removed 0 bases from V and 3 bases from J, with 12 bases in between. This CDR3 has 16 residues. The CDR3: CAISESRGIVYNEQFF. The CDR3 DNA follows: TGTGCCATCAGTGAGTCTAGGGGGATAGTCTACAATGAGCAGTTCTTC.

This chain links TRBV2 with TRBJ2-7, with a possible D match to TRBD1 (6 bases). Germline CDR1 is SNHLY and CDR2 is FYNNEI. The V and J ends lost 7 bases and 1 base respectively, with 14 bases between them. CDR3 length: 14 residues. Here the CDR3 DNA reads TGTGCCAGCATCGTAGGGGACATATCCTACGAGCAGTACTTC. This gives the protein CASIVGDISYEQYF.

The rearrangement links TRBV7-2 to TRBJ2-7; D may be TRBD1 (6 bases). CDR1 SGHTA and CDR2 FQGNSA come from the germline V gene. V was cut by 5 bases and J by 2 bases, with 10 bases left in between. The CDR3 sequence is 13 residues long. The CDR3 protein is CASSTTGTYEQYF. In DNA form, the CDR3 reads TGTGCCAGCAGCACCACAGGGACCTACGAGCAGTACTTC. Full variable domain (missing parts from reference TRBV7-2 and TRBJ2-7): GAGVSQSPSNKVTEKGKDVELRCDPISGHTALYWYRQSLGQGLEFLIYFQGNSAPDKSGLPSDRFSAERTGGSVSTLTIQRTQQEDSAVYLCASSTTGTYEQYFGPGTRLTVT.